The rows below give T cell receptor beta chains drawn from one sample of a study of shared clonotypes between healthy human individuals. This table comes from immunoSEQ multiplex PCR, and its TCRdb copy is limited to in-frame clones, with some not included. The data hold around 1,900,000 clones, with 93% observed a single time. Sequenced input: naive CD8+ T cells from PBMCs. The receptors shown here come from a man younger than 30 in good health. Some clones in this sample may be carry-over from other donors' samples. The CDR3 runs from the conserved cysteine through the conserved F or W. Each record gives: J gene, CDR3 length, clone size, D gene, V gene, CDR3 DNA, CDR3 protein. D genes are given only for firm matches. Not every row has a clone size; where given, it reads once, few, many or a size class.

J: TRBJ2-7
length: 15
size: NA
D: TRBD1
V: TRBV2
DNA: TGTGCCAGCAGTGAGCGGGACAGGAGCTCCTACGAGCAGTACTTC
CDR3: CASSERDRSSYEQYF

J: TRBJ1-5
length: 15
size: NA
D: NA
V: TRBV28
DNA: TGTGCCAGCACCTACCTAGGGGGGGAAGGTCAGCCCCAGCATTTT
CDR3: CASTYLGGEGQPQHF

J: TRBJ1-2
length: 15
size: NA
D: TRBD1
V: TRBV6-6
DNA: TGTGCCAGCAGCCCTTTACGGACAGGGTACTATGGCTACACCTTC
CDR3: CASSPLRTGYYGYTF

J: TRBJ1-1
length: 13
size: NA
D: NA
V: TRBV28
DNA: TGTGCCACCCAGACCGCCCCGGGAACTGAAGCTTTCTTT
CDR3: CATQTAPGTEAFF

J: TRBJ2-2
length: 17
size: NA
D: NA
V: TRBV19
DNA: TGTGCCAGTAGTATAGGGTTTCTTACAGCGAACACCGGGGAGCTGTTTTTT
CDR3: CASSIGFLTANTGELFF

J: TRBJ2-3
length: 14
size: NA
D: TRBD2
V: TRBV9
DNA: TGTGCCAGCAGCTTTAGCGGGAGGGCAGATACGCAGTATTTT
CDR3: CASSFSGRADTQYF

J: TRBJ2-7
length: 14
size: NA
D: NA
V: TRBV5-4
DNA: TGTGCCAGCAGCTTGTGGGCCGGAACTTACGAGCAGTACTTC
CDR3: CASSLWAGTYEQYF

J: TRBJ2-1
length: 16
size: NA
D: TRBD2
V: TRBV7-9
DNA: TGTGCCAGCAGCCCAAGATCAGCGGGAGGATACAATGAGCAGTTCTTC
CDR3: CASSPRSAGGYNEQFF

J: TRBJ2-1
length: 19
size: NA
D: NA
V: TRBV2
DNA: TGTGCCAGCAGTAACCCGTTTTTCTCTAGGACTACGTCCTACAATGAGCAGTTCTTC
CDR3: CASSNPFFSRTTSYNEQFF

J: TRBJ2-7
length: 14
size: NA
D: NA
V: TRBV9
DNA: TGTGCCAGCAGCGTAGGTGCAGAAGTCCACGAGCAGTACTTC
CDR3: CASSVGAEVHEQYF

J: TRBJ1-2
length: 13
size: NA
D: NA
V: TRBV28
DNA: TGTGCCAGCAGTCCAAACCAGGACAGTGGCTACACCTTC
CDR3: CASSPNQDSGYTF

J: TRBJ2-2
length: 15
size: NA
D: NA
V: TRBV7-6
DNA: TGTGCCAGCAGCTTCATACGGGAAGGGACCGGGGAGCTGTTTTTT
CDR3: CASSFIREGTGELFF

J: TRBJ2-7
length: 16
size: NA
D: TRBD2
V: TRBV10-3
DNA: TGTGCCATCAGCTGGGGACTAGCGGGAAGCTCCTACGAGCAGTACTTC
CDR3: CAISWGLAGSSYEQYF

J: TRBJ2-1
length: 16
size: NA
D: TRBD2
V: TRBV16
DNA: TGTGCCAGCAGCCCAGCGGGGATTGGCTCCTACAATGAGCAGTTCTTC
CDR3: CASSPAGIGSYNEQFF

J: TRBJ1-2
length: 14
size: NA
D: TRBD1
V: TRBV28
DNA: TGTGCCAGCAGTACTTCCGGGACAGCCTATGGCTACACCTTC
CDR3: CASSTSGTAYGYTF

J: TRBJ1-4
length: 15
size: NA
D: NA
V: TRBV28
DNA: TGTGCCAGCAGTCCCGCCGGGACGGAGAATGAAAAACTGTTTTTT
CDR3: CASSPAGTENEKLFF

J: TRBJ2-1
length: 14
size: NA
D: NA
V: TRBV2
DNA: TGTGCCAGCAGTGCGGCTAGTTTACGCGATGAGCAGTTCTTC
CDR3: CASSAASLRDEQFF

J: TRBJ2-1
length: 13
size: NA
D: NA
V: TRBV9
DNA: TGTGCCAGCAGCGGGCGGACGGACAATGAGCAGTTCTTC
CDR3: CASSGRTDNEQFF

J: TRBJ2-1
length: 18
size: NA
D: TRBD2
V: TRBV4-1
DNA: TGCGCCAGCAGCCGAGGGACTAGCGGGAGTCTCCCTTACAATGAGCAGTTCTTC
CDR3: CASSRGTSGSLPYNEQFF

J: TRBJ2-5
length: 15
size: NA
D: TRBD1
V: TRBV2
DNA: TGTGCCAGCGACAGGGGCCCGATTGGTTCAGAGACCCAGTACTTC
CDR3: CASDRGPIGSETQYF

J: TRBJ2-5
length: 15
size: NA
D: TRBD2
V: TRBV6-6
DNA: TGTGCCAGCAGTTACGGTATCGGGAGGATAGAGACCCAGTACTTC
CDR3: CASSYGIGRIETQYF

J: TRBJ2-3
length: 17
size: once
D: TRBD2
V: TRBV9
DNA: TGTGCCAGCAGCGTAGACCGACTAGCGGGATCCACAGATACGCAGTATTTT
CDR3: CASSVDRLAGSTDTQYF

J: TRBJ2-1
length: 15
size: NA
D: NA
V: TRBV5-4
DNA: TGTGCCAGCAGCCCGCGAGCAGGGCCCGTTAGTGAGCAGTTCTTC
CDR3: CASSPRAGPVSEQFF